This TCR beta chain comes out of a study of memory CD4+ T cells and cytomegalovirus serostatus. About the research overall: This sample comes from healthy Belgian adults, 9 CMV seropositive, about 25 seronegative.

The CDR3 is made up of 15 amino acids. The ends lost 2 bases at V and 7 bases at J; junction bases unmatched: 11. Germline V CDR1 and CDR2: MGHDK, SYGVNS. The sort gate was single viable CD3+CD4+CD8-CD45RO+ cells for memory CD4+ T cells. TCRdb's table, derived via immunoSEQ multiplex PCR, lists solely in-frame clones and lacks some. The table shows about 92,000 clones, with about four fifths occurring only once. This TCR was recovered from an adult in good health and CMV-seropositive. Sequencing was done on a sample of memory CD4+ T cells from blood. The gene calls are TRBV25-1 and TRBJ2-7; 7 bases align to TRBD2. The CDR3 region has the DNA TGTGCCAGCAGTGAAGGGGGGGGAGGGCCCCGGGAGCAGTACTTC. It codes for CASSEGGGGPREQYF.